The entry below describes one T cell receptor (beta chain). The record originates from a study of T cells in Graves' hyperthyroidism and ophthalmopathy. Overall study: The authors collected peripheral blood at initial diagnosis, before any treatment.

Orbital computed tomography, thyroid ultrasound, serum thyroxine and TRAb, and clinical symptoms together informed the diagnoses. Germline loops: CDR1 SGHRS, CDR2 YFSETQ. Trimming took 6 bases from V and 2 from J; bases not matched to a gene: 1. The CDR3 totals 13 residues. Amplification yielded TCR beta CDR3 regions, with RNA transcripts as the source. RT-PCR in the first round (using the HTBI primer set) targeted the TCR CDR3. One entry per CDR3 protein results from TCRdb running MiXCR on the multiplex PCR reads. The sample has 300,000 to 450,000 distinct CDR3 sequences, around a quarter seen once. This chain connects TRBV5-1 to TRBJ2-3; TRBD2 aligns across 9 bases. The sequenced material came from blood. The source is a man aged 45 to 65 with Graves' hyperthyroidism. The CDR3 region is CASTSGNTDTQYF. CDR3 in DNA: TGCGCCAGCACTAGCGGGAACACAGATACGCAGTATTTT.